The rows below give T cell receptor beta chains drawn from one sample of a study of breast tumors, draining lymph nodes, adjacent tissues. Each CDR3 protein gets one entry after TCRdb re-called the multiplex PCR reads with MiXCR. This sample has some 140,000 distinct CDR3 sequences, with 20% to 25% found just once. The sequenced sample was axillary lymph node tissue. These TCRs come from a female donor with breast cancer. Some clones in this sample may be carry-over from other donors' samples. The CDR3 runs from the conserved cysteine through the conserved F or W. A D gene is named only where the DNA matches it firmly. Size is omitted from some rows. Given values are once, few, many or a class for expanded clones.

v_gene: TRBV20-1; d_gene: NA; abundance: many; j_gene: TRBJ2-7; CDR3aa: CSASYSFYEQYF; CDR3nt: TGCAGTGCTAGCTACAGCTTCTACGAGCAGTACTTC
v_gene: TRBV3-1; d_gene: NA; abundance: many; j_gene: TRBJ2-3; CDR3aa: CASSQGGWTASTDTQYF; CDR3nt: TGTGCCAGCAGCCAAGGGGGTTGGACAGCTAGCACAGATACGCAGTATTTT
v_gene: TRBV5-1; d_gene: TRBD2; abundance: many; j_gene: TRBJ2-2; CDR3aa: CASSSGGLAGATGELFF; CDR3nt: TGCGCCAGCAGCTCCGGGGGCCTAGCGGGAGCAACCGGGGAGCTGTTTTTT
v_gene: TRBV19; d_gene: NA; abundance: many; j_gene: TRBJ2-7; CDR3aa: CASSMVAGLNEQYF; CDR3nt: TGTGCCAGTAGTATGGTGGCAGGTCTCAACGAGCAGTACTTC
v_gene: TRBV6-6; d_gene: TRBD2; abundance: few; j_gene: TRBJ2-4; CDR3aa: CASSYSSGLAGVNIQYF; CDR3nt: TGTGCCAGCAGTTACTCTTCGGGACTAGCGGGAGTGAACATTCAGTACTTC
v_gene: TRBV19; d_gene: NA; abundance: NA; j_gene: TRBJ2-1; CDR3aa: CASSVYNEQSF; CDR3nt: TGTGCCAGTAGTGTCTACAATGAGCAGTCCTTC
v_gene: TRBV4-1; d_gene: TRBD2; abundance: many; j_gene: TRBJ2-3; CDR3aa: CASSQVVGASGTDTQYF; CDR3nt: TGCGCCAGCAGCCAAGTAGTTGGGGCTAGCGGGACAGATACGCAGTATTTT
v_gene: TRBV30; d_gene: NA; abundance: many; j_gene: TRBJ2-1; CDR3aa: CAWKSPPRGGMQFF; CDR3nt: TGTGCCTGGAAAAGCCCACCAAGAGGAGGGATGCAGTTCTTC
v_gene: TRBV20-1; d_gene: TRBD2; abundance: many; j_gene: TRBJ2-3; CDR3aa: CSARDGRGPDTQYF; CDR3nt: TGCAGTGCTAGAGACGGGAGGGGCCCAGATACGCAGTATTTT
v_gene: TRBV4-1; d_gene: TRBD2; abundance: many; j_gene: TRBJ2-2; CDR3aa: CASSQVAGGGTGELFF; CDR3nt: TGCGCCAGCAGCCAAGTAGCGGGAGGGGGCACCGGGGAGCTGTTTTTT
v_gene: TRBV6-1; d_gene: NA; abundance: NA; j_gene: TRBJ1-5; CDR3aa: CVSSENSNQPQHF; CDR3nt: TGTGTCAGCAGCGAAAACAGCAATCAGCCCCAGCATTTT
v_gene: TRBV19; d_gene: NA; abundance: NA; j_gene: TRBJ2-1; CDR3aa: CASSVARSSYNEQFF; CDR3nt: TGTGCCAGTAGTGTCGCTAGGAGCTCCTACAATGAGCAGTTCTTC
v_gene: TRBV12-5; d_gene: NA; abundance: many; j_gene: TRBJ1-5; CDR3aa: CASGLTGDQPQHF; CDR3nt: TGTGCTAGTGGTTTGACGGGGGATCAGCCCCAGCATTTT
v_gene: TRBV30; d_gene: NA; abundance: many; j_gene: TRBJ1-3; CDR3aa: CAWSSGNTIYF; CDR3nt: TGTGCCTGGAGCTCTGGAAACACCATATATTTT
v_gene: TRBV6-2/TRBV6-3; d_gene: TRBD1; abundance: many; j_gene: TRBJ2-3; CDR3aa: CASSYSKYRGSTDTQYF; CDR3nt: TGTGCCAGCAGTTACTCCAAATACAGGGGGAGCACAGATACGCAGTATTTT
v_gene: TRBV9; d_gene: NA; abundance: many; j_gene: TRBJ1-3; CDR3aa: CASSVTRGSGNTIYF; CDR3nt: TGTGCCAGCAGCGTTACCCGGGGATCTGGAAACACCATATATTTT
v_gene: TRBV6-5; d_gene: TRBD2; abundance: many; j_gene: TRBJ2-1; CDR3aa: CASSSPLAGGYNEQFF; CDR3nt: TGTGCCAGCAGTTCCCCTCTAGCGGGAGGTTACAATGAGCAGTTCTTC
v_gene: TRBV14; d_gene: NA; abundance: many; j_gene: TRBJ2-7; CDR3aa: CASSRGLGTYEQYF; CDR3nt: TGTGCCAGCAGCCGCGGACTGGGTACCTACGAGCAGTACTTC
v_gene: TRBV4-1; d_gene: NA; abundance: NA; j_gene: TRBJ2-6; CDR3aa: CASSQARSGANVLTF; CDR3nt: TGCGCCAGCAGCCAAGCCCGGTCTGGGGCCAACGTCCTGACTTTC
v_gene: TRBV6-5; d_gene: TRBD1; abundance: many; j_gene: TRBJ2-5; CDR3aa: CASSRGTGFETQYF; CDR3nt: TGTGCCAGCAGCCGCGGGACAGGGTTTGAGACCCAGTACTTC
v_gene: TRBV2; d_gene: NA; abundance: few; j_gene: TRBJ2-4; CDR3aa: CASTPGWGLKNIQYF; CDR3nt: TGTGCCAGCACCCCAGGGTGGGGGCTCAAAAACATTCAGTACTTC
v_gene: TRBV14; d_gene: TRBD2; abundance: NA; j_gene: TRBJ2-5; CDR3aa: CASSQVSSGSRTQYF; CDR3nt: TGTGCCAGCAGCCAAGTGTCTAGCGGGAGTAGGACCCAGTACTTC
v_gene: TRBV19; d_gene: TRBD2; abundance: few; j_gene: TRBJ2-7; CDR3aa: CASSIKLAGDEQYF; CDR3nt: TGTGCCAGTAGTATCAAACTAGCGGGAGACGAGCAGTACTTC
v_gene: TRBV3-1; d_gene: NA; abundance: many; j_gene: TRBJ1-2; CDR3aa: CASSTRGGYTF; CDR3nt: TGTGCCAGCAGTACAAGGGGTGGCTACACCTTC
v_gene: TRBV2; d_gene: TRBD2; abundance: many; j_gene: TRBJ2-1; CDR3aa: CASSHLAGGAVGYNEQFF; CDR3nt: TGTGCCAGCAGTCACCTAGCGGGAGGTGCGGTCGGGTACAATGAGCAGTTCTTC
v_gene: TRBV30; d_gene: TRBD2; abundance: few; j_gene: TRBJ2-3; CDR3aa: CAWSKTSVAPDTQYF; CDR3nt: TGTGCCTGGAGTAAGACTAGCGTAGCGCCAGATACGCAGTATTTT
v_gene: TRBV5-1; d_gene: TRBD2; abundance: many; j_gene: TRBJ2-2; CDR3aa: CASSLLPLTSGYTGELFF; CDR3nt: TGCGCCAGCAGCTTGCTCCCGCTGACTAGCGGATACACCGGGGAGCTGTTTTTT
v_gene: TRBV6-5; d_gene: NA; abundance: many; j_gene: TRBJ2-2; CDR3aa: CASSRGHPPNTGELFF; CDR3nt: TGTGCCAGCAGCAGGGGACACCCCCCGAACACCGGGGAGCTGTTTTTT
v_gene: TRBV19; d_gene: NA; abundance: many; j_gene: TRBJ2-7; CDR3aa: CASSTRRNYEQYF; CDR3nt: TGTGCCAGTAGTACAAGGAGGAACTACGAGCAGTACTTC
v_gene: TRBV28; d_gene: NA; abundance: NA; j_gene: TRBJ1-4; CDR3aa: CASSPPPRAEKLFF; CDR3nt: TGTGCCAGCAGTCCCCCGCCTCGGGCTGAAAAACTGTTTTTT
v_gene: TRBV20-1; d_gene: NA; abundance: many; j_gene: TRBJ1-6; CDR3aa: CSAREGTGNSPLHF; CDR3nt: TGCAGTGCTAGAGAGGGGACGGGGAATTCACCCCTCCACTTT
v_gene: TRBV5-1; d_gene: TRBD2; abundance: many; j_gene: TRBJ2-7; CDR3aa: CASSLERGAIDEQYF; CDR3nt: TGCGCCAGCAGCTTGGAGCGGGGGGCGATCGACGAGCAGTACTTC
v_gene: TRBV3-1; d_gene: TRBD2; abundance: many; j_gene: TRBJ2-7; CDR3aa: CASSQSRGGYEQYF; CDR3nt: TGTGCCAGCAGCCAATCACGGGGGGGTTACGAGCAGTACTTC
v_gene: TRBV6-2/TRBV6-3; d_gene: TRBD2; abundance: many; j_gene: TRBJ2-1; CDR3aa: CASSPSPSTSGSYNEQFF; CDR3nt: TGTGCCAGCAGTCCGTCTCCCTCGACTAGCGGCTCCTACAATGAGCAGTTCTTC
v_gene: TRBV20-1; d_gene: TRBD2; abundance: many; j_gene: TRBJ2-5; CDR3aa: CSASREGGRIQETQYF; CDR3nt: TGCAGTGCTAGTAGAGAGGGCGGGAGGATACAAGAGACCCAGTACTTC
v_gene: TRBV5-1; d_gene: TRBD1; abundance: many; j_gene: TRBJ2-1; CDR3aa: CASSLVGQGTYNEQFF; CDR3nt: TGCGCCAGCAGCTTGGTGGGACAGGGGACCTACAATGAGCAGTTCTTC
v_gene: TRBV12-3/TRBV12-4; d_gene: TRBD2; abundance: many; j_gene: TRBJ2-7; CDR3aa: CASTAGTSGIYEQYF; CDR3nt: TGTGCCAGCACCGCCGGGACTAGCGGGATTTACGAGCAGTACTTC
v_gene: TRBV20-1; d_gene: TRBD1; abundance: NA; j_gene: TRBJ2-7; CDR3aa: CSATKTGSEQYF; CDR3nt: TGCAGTGCTACCAAGACAGGGTCCGAGCAGTACTTC